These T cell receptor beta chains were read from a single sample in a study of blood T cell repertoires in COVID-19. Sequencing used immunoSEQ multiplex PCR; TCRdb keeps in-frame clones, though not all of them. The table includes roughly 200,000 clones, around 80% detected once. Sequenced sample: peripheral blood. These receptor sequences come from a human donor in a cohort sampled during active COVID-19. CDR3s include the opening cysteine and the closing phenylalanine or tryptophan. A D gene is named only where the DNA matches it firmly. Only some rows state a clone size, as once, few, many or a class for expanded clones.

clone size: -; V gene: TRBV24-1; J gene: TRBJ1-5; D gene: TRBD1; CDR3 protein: CATSEGTGGSQPQHF; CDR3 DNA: TGTGCCACCAGTGAAGGGACAGGGGGCAGTCAGCCCCAGCATTTT
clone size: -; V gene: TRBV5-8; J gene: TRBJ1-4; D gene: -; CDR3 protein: CASSLDGEKLFF; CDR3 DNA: TGTGCCAGCAGCTTGGACGGTGAAAAACTGTTTTTT
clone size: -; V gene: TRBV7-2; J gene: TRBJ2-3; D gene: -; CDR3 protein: CASSPRLVTDTQYF; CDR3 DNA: TGTGCCAGCAGCCCGCGACTAGTTACAGATACGCAGTATTTT
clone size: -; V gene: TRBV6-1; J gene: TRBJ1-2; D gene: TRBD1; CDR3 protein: CASSVRDRGMGPRSYTF; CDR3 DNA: TGTGCCAGCAGTGTCCGGGACAGGGGGATGGGTCCCAGGAGCTACACCTTC
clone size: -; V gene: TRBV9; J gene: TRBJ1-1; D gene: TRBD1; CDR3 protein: CASSLSGGTNTEAFF; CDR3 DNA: TGTGCCAGCAGCTTGTCAGGGGGGACGAACACTGAAGCTTTCTTT
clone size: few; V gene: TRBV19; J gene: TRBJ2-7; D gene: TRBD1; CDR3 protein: CATRPRDRSYEQYF; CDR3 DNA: TGTGCCACCCGACCCCGGGACAGGAGTTACGAGCAGTACTTC
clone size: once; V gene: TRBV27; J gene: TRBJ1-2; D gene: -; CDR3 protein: CASSTGSGGYGYTF; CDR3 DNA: TGTGCCAGCAGTACAGGTTCGGGGGGTTATGGCTACACCTTC
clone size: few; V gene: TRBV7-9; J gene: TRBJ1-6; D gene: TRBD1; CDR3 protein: CAVRDRDFSPLHF; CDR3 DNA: TGTGCCGTCCGGGACAGGGATTTTTCACCCCTCCACTTT
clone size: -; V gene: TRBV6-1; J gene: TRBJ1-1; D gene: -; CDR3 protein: CASSEPMNTEAFF; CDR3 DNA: TGTGCCAGCAGTGAACCCATGAACACTGAAGCTTTCTTT
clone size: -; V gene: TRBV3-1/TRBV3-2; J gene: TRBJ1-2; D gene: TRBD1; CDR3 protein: CASSQTRDRETF; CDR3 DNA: TGTGCCAGCAGCCAAACCCGGGACAGGGAAACCTTC
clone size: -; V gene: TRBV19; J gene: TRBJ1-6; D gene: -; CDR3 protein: CASSSTGKAANSPLHF; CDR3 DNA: TGTGCCAGTAGTAGTACAGGGAAAGCAGCGAATTCACCCCTCCACTTT
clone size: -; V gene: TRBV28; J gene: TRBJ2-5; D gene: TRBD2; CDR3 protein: CASRGLAGDRETQYF; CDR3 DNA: TGTGCCAGCAGGGGACTAGCGGGAGACCGAGAGACCCAGTACTTC
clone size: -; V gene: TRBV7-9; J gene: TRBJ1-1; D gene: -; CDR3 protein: CASSLGTPGAEAFF; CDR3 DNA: TGTGCCAGCAGCTTAGGAACACCGGGGGCTGAAGCTTTCTTT
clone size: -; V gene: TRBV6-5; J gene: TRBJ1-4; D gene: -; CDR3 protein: CASENRGGNEKLFF; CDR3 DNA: TGTGCCAGCGAAAATCGGGGGGGGAATGAAAAACTGTTTTTT
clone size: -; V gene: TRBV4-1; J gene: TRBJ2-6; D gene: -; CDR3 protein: CASSQRQKSGANVLTF; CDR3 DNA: TGCGCCAGCAGCCAAAGACAGAAGAGTGGGGCCAACGTCCTGACTTTC
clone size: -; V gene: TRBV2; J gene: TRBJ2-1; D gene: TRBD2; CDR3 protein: CASSGSRLAFNEQFF; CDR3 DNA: TGTGCCAGCAGTGGGTCGAGACTAGCTTTCAATGAGCAGTTCTTC
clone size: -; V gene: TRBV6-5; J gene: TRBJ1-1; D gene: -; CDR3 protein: CASSPMGAVNTEAFF; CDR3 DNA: TGTGCCAGCAGCCCCATGGGGGCAGTAAACACTGAAGCTTTCTTT
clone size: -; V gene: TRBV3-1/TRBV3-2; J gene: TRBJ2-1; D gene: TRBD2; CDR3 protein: CASSRGTLAGVGEQFF; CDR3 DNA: TGTGCCAGCAGCCGAGGTACACTAGCGGGAGTCGGTGAGCAGTTCTTC
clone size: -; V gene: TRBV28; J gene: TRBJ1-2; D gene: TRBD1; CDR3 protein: CASRTGTAVSGYTF; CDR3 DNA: TGTGCCAGCAGAACCGGGACAGCCGTCTCCGGCTACACCTTC
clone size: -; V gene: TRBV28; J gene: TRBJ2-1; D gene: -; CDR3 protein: CASSFNRQTVYNEQFF; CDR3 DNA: TGTGCCAGCAGTTTCAATAGACAGACGGTTTACAATGAGCAGTTCTTC
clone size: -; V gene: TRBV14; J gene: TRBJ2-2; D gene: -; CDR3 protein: CASSQNPAPWRTGELFF; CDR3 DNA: TGTGCCAGCAGCCAGAACCCGGCCCCGTGGCGGACCGGGGAGCTGTTTTTT
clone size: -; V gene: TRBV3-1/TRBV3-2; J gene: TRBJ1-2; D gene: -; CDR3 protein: CASSQDHRVSYGYTF; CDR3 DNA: TGTGCCAGCAGCCAAGATCACAGGGTCAGCTATGGCTACACCTTC
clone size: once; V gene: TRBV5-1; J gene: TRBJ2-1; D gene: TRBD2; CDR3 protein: CASSQRDILIAEQFF; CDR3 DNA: TGCGCCAGCAGCCAGCGGGATATCCTTATCGCTGAGCAGTTCTTC
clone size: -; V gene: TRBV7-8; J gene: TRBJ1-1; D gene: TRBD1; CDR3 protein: CASSSRRTGTGAPNTEAFF; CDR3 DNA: TGTGCCAGCAGCTCCAGACGCACCGGGACAGGGGCCCCGAACACTGAAGCTTTCTTT
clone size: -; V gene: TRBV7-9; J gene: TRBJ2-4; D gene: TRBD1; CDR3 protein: CASSYTSGQGLAKNIQYF; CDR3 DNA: TGTGCCAGCAGCTATACGTCAGGACAGGGACTAGCCAAAAACATTCAGTACTTC
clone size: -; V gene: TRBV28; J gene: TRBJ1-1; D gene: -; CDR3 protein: CASSLGQNTEAFF; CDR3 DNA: TGTGCCAGCAGTCTTGGCCAGAACACTGAAGCTTTCTTT
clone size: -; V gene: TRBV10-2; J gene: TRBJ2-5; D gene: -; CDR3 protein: CASSEFRGGRQETQYF; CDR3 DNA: TGCGCCAGCAGTGAATTCCGTGGGGGGAGACAAGAGACCCAGTACTTC
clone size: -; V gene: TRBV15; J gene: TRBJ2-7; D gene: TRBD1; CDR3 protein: CATSKGAGGSPPYF; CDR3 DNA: TGTGCCACCAGCAAGGGTGCAGGGGGCAGTCCTCCCTACTTC
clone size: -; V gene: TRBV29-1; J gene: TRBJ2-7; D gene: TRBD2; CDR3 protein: CSVEDPGGSYEQYF; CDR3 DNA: TGCAGCGTTGAAGATCCGGGGGGCTCCTACGAGCAGTACTTC
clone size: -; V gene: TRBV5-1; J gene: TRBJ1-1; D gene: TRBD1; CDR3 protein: CASTRTGGRNTEAFF; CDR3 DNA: TGCGCCAGCACCCGGACAGGGGGCAGGAACACTGAAGCTTTCTTT
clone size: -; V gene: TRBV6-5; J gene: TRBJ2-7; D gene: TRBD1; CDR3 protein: CASSRDRGYEQYF; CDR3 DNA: TGTGCCAGCAGCCGGGACAGGGGCTACGAGCAGTACTTC
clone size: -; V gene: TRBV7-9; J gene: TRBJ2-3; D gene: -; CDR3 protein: CASSLARGPDTQYF; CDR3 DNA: TGTGCCAGCAGCCTCGCCAGGGGCCCAGATACGCAGTATTTT
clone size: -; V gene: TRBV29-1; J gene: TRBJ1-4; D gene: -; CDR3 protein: CSACAGPNEKLFF; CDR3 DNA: TGCAGCGCCTGTGCGGGGCCGAATGAAAAACTGTTTTTT